The 21 T cell receptor beta chains reported below all come from one sample, sequenced in a study of T cells in women clearing cervical HPV infection. Some clones are missing from TCRdb's copy, which holds only in-frame ones; the method was immunoSEQ multiplex PCR. In all, the sample yields fewer than 35,000 clones. Sequenced sample: blood buffy coat. Receptors originate from a woman aged 18-70 years with a cervical HPV16 infection that either progressed to CIN3+ or cleared (not recorded which).

Of note for this clone: The read falls 3 residues short of the CDR3 end, and the missing part is taken from the germline J gene. The chain has TRBV20-1 and TRBJ2-7, with 8 bases that match TRBD1. Germline assignment: CDR1 DFQATT and CDR2 SNEGSKA (reference sequence). There are 13 residues in the CDR3. The J segment lost 4 bases and the V segment lost 7 bases, leaving 9 bases of the junction unmatched. Partial CDR3 DNA: TGCAGTGTCATTAAGAGGACAGGGTACGAG. It yields the protein CSVIKRTGYE. The CDR3 in full is CSVIKRTGYEQYF.

Note on this clone: The read ends 3 residues before the CDR3 terminus; that terminus is restored from the germline J gene. This chain joins TRBV6-4 and TRBJ2-1; 7 bases are shared with TRBD1. CDR3 size: 15 residues. Germline lookup yields CDR1 MRHNA and CDR2 SNTAGT. V dropped 0 bases and J dropped 3; count of bases not matched to a gene: 2. CDR3 DNA (partial): TGTGCCAGCAGTGACTCAGGGGGCGACTACAATGAG. Protein: CASSDSGGDYNE. The full CDR3 reads CASSDSGGDYNEQFF.

Details on this clone: The CDR3 is cut off 3 residues early in the read; its end comes from the germline J gene. V gene TRBV5-1 combines with J gene TRBJ2-3; D remains ambiguous. Per germline, CDR1 SGHRS and CDR2 YFSETQ. The CDR3 runs 11 residues. V lost 4 bases and J 7 bases, leaving 7 bases between the germline ends. The CDR3 region is CASSLTHTQYF. The DNA read from the CDR3 is TGCGCCAGCAGCCTGACTCATACG.

The DNA read from the CDR3 is TGTGCCAGCAGCCTCGGGACTAGCGGGACCCACACCGGGGAG. This sequence encodes CASSLGTSGTHTGE. In full, the CDR3 reads CASSLGTSGTHTGELFF. The chain joins TRBV4-2 to TRBJ2-2, with TRBD2 matching over 13 bases. The sequenced fragment ends 3 residues before the CDR3 boundary, so the rest is inferred from the germline J gene. The ends lost 4 bases at V and 3 bases at J; junction bases unmatched: 5. The CDR3 has 17 residues. The germline CDR1 and CDR2 sequences are LGHNA and YNFKEQ.

About this clone itself: The read falls 3 residues short of the CDR3 end, and the missing part is taken from the germline J gene. This chain links TRBV19 with TRBJ2-3; 8 bases map to TRBD2. Germline CDR1 and CDR2: LNHDA and SQIVND (reference sequence). The V segment lost 5 bases and the J segment 1 base; nucleotides outside the gene matches: 8. CDR3 length: 16 residues. Here the CDR3 reads CASSARPGGGTDTQYF. CDR3 bases read: TGTGCCAGTAGTGCAAGACCCGGGGGGGGCACAGATACG.

On this clone itself: The read stops 3 residues short of the end of the CDR3; the missing end is completed from the germline J gene. The chain links TRBV6-1 to TRBJ2-5, with D perhaps TRBD1 (6 bases). Trimming took 4 bases from V and 5 from J, leaving 11 bases between them. This CDR3 is built from 13 residues. Germline values: CDR1 MNHNS, CDR2 SASEGT. CDR3 sequence reads: CASSVAGDETQYF. CDR3 DNA, as far as it was read: TGTGCCAGCAGTGTGGCAGGGGATGAGACC.

About this clone: The missing CDR3 end, 3 residues past where the read stops, is filled in from the germline J gene. The chain couples TRBV5-1 to TRBJ2-1, with D perhaps TRBD2 (7 bases). The germline V gene encodes CDR1 SGHRS and CDR2 YFSETQ. Trimming pared 1 base from V and 5 bases from J, leaving 13 bases between. The CDR3 is 15 amino acids. Here the CDR3 reads CASSLWGGADNEQFF. Incomplete CDR3 DNA: TGCGCCAGCAGCTTGTGGGGGGGGGCTGACAATGAG. The whole variable domain, filled in from reference TRBV5-1 and TRBJ2-1, reads KAGVTQTPRYLIKTRGQQVTLSCSPISGHRSVSWYQQTPGQGLQFLFEYFSETQRNKGNFPGRFSGRQFSNSRSEMNVSTLELGDSALYLCASSLWGGADNEQFFGPGTRLTVL.

As to this clone: The CDR3 is cut off 3 residues early in the read; its end comes from the germline J gene. V is TRBV7-6 and J is TRBJ2-2, with 11 bases identical to TRBD1. The CDR3 is 14 amino acids. V lost 8 bases and J lost 7; bases outside the gene matches: 6. Germline CDR1 is SGHVS and CDR2 is FNYEAQ. CDR3 sequence: CASGRTGGGGELFF. The sequenced part of the CDR3 DNA is TGTGCCAGCGGACGGACAGGGGGCGGCGGGGAG.

In the case of this clone: The CDR3 is cut off 3 residues early in the read; its end comes from the germline J gene. This chain connects TRBV20-1 to TRBJ1-1, with TRBD1 identical over 8 bases. The CDR3 extends over 17 amino acids. Germline loops: CDR1 DFQATT, CDR2 SNEGSKA (reference sequence). The V and J ends lost 5 bases and 1 base, in that order; junction bases with no gene match: 15. The CDR3 bases that were read are TGCAGTGCTCGACCGGGACAGGTTGACAGGTCGAACACTGAA. This encodes CSARPGQVDRSNTE. The CDR3 reads in full as CSARPGQVDRSNTEAFF.

Comments on this clone: The sequence runs out 3 residues before the end of the CDR3; the remainder is reconstructed from the germline J gene. V usage is TRBV5-5 and J usage is TRBJ2-7; D gene uncertain. With 0 bases removed from V and 0 bases from J, the gap between germline ends came to 4 bases. The CDR3 loop spans 13 amino acids. CDR1 and CDR2 (germline): SGHKS, YYEKEE (reference sequence). Incomplete CDR3 DNA: TGTGCCAGCAGCTTGGAACTCTCCTACGAG. Translation: CASSLELSYE. The full CDR3 reads CASSLELSYEQYF.

Concerning this clone: The CDR3 end is not reached by the read, which stops 3 residues before it; the germline J gene fills it in. V and J are TRBV6-1 and TRBJ2-7; 7 bases are a match to TRBD1. The CDR3 is 15 residues long. Looked up from germline, CDR1 is MNHNS and CDR2 is SASEGT. V dropped 1 base and J dropped 2; count of bases not matched to a gene: 5. CDR3 loop: CASSEVGDSTYEQYF. The DNA read from the CDR3 is TGTGCCAGCAGTGAAGTTGGGGACAGTACCTACGAG.

Comment on this clone: At one end, the junction sequence differs from germline, possibly due to a read error. This CDR3 is also generated by other DNA sequences in the sample. CDR3: CSAEDDRSGNTIYF. The part of the CDR3 DNA that was read is TGCAGTGCCGAGGATGACAGATCTGGAAACACG. V and J are TRBV20-1 and TRBJ1-3; D perhaps matches TRBD1 (5 bases). The read comes to an end 3 residues before the CDR3 does, leaving the germline J gene to fill in the end. In germline, CDR1 is DFQATT, CDR2 SNEGSKA (reference sequence). The CDR3 extends over 14 amino acids.

A word on this clone: The read falls 3 residues short of the CDR3 end, and the missing part is taken from the germline J gene. The chain employs TRBV19 and TRBJ2-1, with 9 bases matching TRBD1. Germline assignment: CDR1 LNHDA and CDR2 SQIVND (reference sequence). The CDR3 is 15 residues long. J gave up 5 bases and V 6 bases, and 8 bases lay outside the gene matches. This CDR3 is CASSNPGTGNNEQFF. CDR3 DNA (partial): TGTGCCAGTAGCAATCCCGGGACAGGGAACAATGAG.

Concerning this clone: Read coverage stops 3 residues before the CDR3 terminus; the germline J gene supplies the remainder. This chain joins TRBV28 and TRBJ2-7; weak D call: TRBD2 (5 bases). Trimming removed 3 bases at V and 6 bases at J, with 12 bases between. The CDR3 is 13 amino acids. Germline CDR1 is MDHEN and CDR2 is SYDVKM. CDR3 region: CASSFSVLSEQYF. CDR3 DNA, as far as it was read: TGTGCCAGCAGTTTTAGCGTTTTGTCCGAG.

In the case of this clone: The DNA ends 3 residues before the CDR3 does, and the rest of the CDR3 is filled in from the germline J gene. The rearrangement joins TRBV2 to TRBJ2-7, with TRBD1 matching 9 bases. The CDR3 runs to 14 residues. Germline CDR1 and CDR2: SNHLY and FYNNEI. Trimming took 6 bases from V and 0 from J; bases not matched to a gene: 3. CDR3 DNA, as far as it was read: TGTGCCAGCAGGAGGGACAGGGACTCCTACGAG. Translation: CASRRDRDSYE. The entire CDR3 is CASRRDRDSYEQYF.

As to this clone: The CDR3 end falls 3 residues outside the read, so it is completed with the germline J gene. This chain links TRBV4-2 with TRBJ2-1; 10 bases align to TRBD2. In germline, CDR1 is LGHNA, CDR2 YNFKEQ. V dropped 0 bases and J dropped 6; count of bases not matched to a gene: 8. CDR3 size: 17 residues. The chain's CDR3 is CASSQELAGVFGNEQFF. The covered CDR3 bases are TGTGCCAGCAGCCAAGAGCTAGCGGGAGTTTTCGGCAATGAG.

About this clone: Coverage ceases 3 residues before the CDR3 finishes, and the germline J gene fills in the end. The rearrangement uses TRBV7-9 and TRBJ2-3, with D perhaps matching TRBD1 (5 bases). The CDR3 runs to 11 residues. CDR1 is SEHNR, CDR2 FQNEAQ, per germline (reference sequence). The DNA read from the CDR3 is TGTGCCAGCAGCCCTGGACACACG. This codes for CASSPGHT. The full CDR3 protein reads CASSPGHTQYF.

A remark on this clone: With the read ending 3 residues before the CDR3 end, the germline J gene is used to fill in that end. The genes are TRBV4-2 and TRBJ1-3; weak D call: TRBD1 (5 bases). Germline V gene data show CDR1 as LGHNA and CDR2 as YNFKEQ. CDR3 length equals 15 residues. V was shortened by 0 bases and J by 4 bases, with 10 bases between the two germline ends. Partial CDR3 DNA: TGTGCCAGCAGCCAAGATAGGGGTTCAGGAAACACC. Translated: CASSQDRGSGNT. The CDR3 as a whole reads CASSQDRGSGNTIYF.

A note on this clone: The CDR3 end falls 3 residues outside the read, so it is completed with the germline J gene. The chain combines TRBV14 with TRBJ2-1; 10 bases align to TRBD2. This CDR3 is 13 amino acids long. V lost 4 bases, J lost 7 bases, and 1 base stayed unmatched. Germline V gene lookup returns CDR1 SGHDN and CDR2 FVKESK. The sequenced part of the CDR3 DNA is TGTGCCAGCAGCCTGGGACTAGCGAATGAG. It is translated as CASSLGLANE. In full, the CDR3 reads CASSLGLANEQFF.

Concerning this clone: Coverage ceases 3 residues before the CDR3 finishes, and the germline J gene fills in the end. The V gene is TRBV28, the J gene TRBJ2-7; 7 nucleotides agree with TRBD2. Germline lookup yields CDR1 MDHEN and CDR2 SYDVKM. The CDR3 has 14 residues. J was trimmed by 6 bases and V by 8 bases; bases with no gene match: 13. The CDR3 spells CASAERAGEIEQYF. The part of the CDR3 DNA that was read is TGTGCCAGCGCTGAGCGGGCGGGGGAAATCGAG.

Worth noting for this clone: Coverage ceases 3 residues before the CDR3 finishes, and the germline J gene fills in the end. V is TRBV19 and J is TRBJ2-2, with TRBD1 as a possible D gene (7 bases). The CDR3 runs 13 residues. The germline CDR1 and CDR2 sequences are LNHDA and SQIVND (reference sequence). The CDR3 loop reads CASRQGGEEKLFF. The CDR3 bases that were read are TGTGCCAGCAGACAGGGAGGAGAAGAAAAG. The variable domain in full, completed from reference TRBV19 and TRBJ2-2, reads DGGITQSPKYLFRKEGQNVTLSCEQNLNHDAMYWYRQDPGQGLRLIYYSQIVNDFQKGDIAEGYSVSREKKESFPLTVTSAQKNPTAFYLCASRQGGEEKLFFGEGSRLTVL.